The 32 T cell receptor beta chains given below trace back to one sample, sequenced in a study of cytomegalovirus exposure and HLA in healthy donors. Primers for the PCR totalled 60 Vbeta and 13 Jbeta. Data came from immunoSEQ multiplex PCR; TCRdb stores just in-frame clones and leaves some out. The sample carries a few hundred thousand clones, about 80% recorded once. The specimen was PBMCs. Every receptor here comes from a girl aged 10 to 17 in good health and CMV-seronegative.

The chain is built from TRBV21-1 and TRBJ1-2. TRBV21-1 is a known pseudogene. The CDR3 loop spans 17 amino acids. CDR3 bases: TGTGCCAGCAGCAAAGGTCGCGGTTGGCGGGAGAACTATGGCTACACCTTC. It yields the protein CASSKGRGWRENYGYTF.

This clone has a handful of counts. This chain uses TRBV19 with TRBJ2-5; a weak D match, TRBD2 (5 bases). Germline V lookup: CDR1 LNHDA, CDR2 SQIVND (reference sequence). The CDR3 is 13 residues long. V was cut by 3 bases and J by 3 bases, with 8 bases left in between. The CDR3 here is CASSITRKETQYF. The CDR3 nucleotides are TGTGCCAGTAGTATCACTAGGAAAGAGACCCAGTACTTC.

The rearrangement links TRBV11-3 to TRBJ2-1, with 7 bases lining up with TRBD2. The CDR3 consists of 13 residues. V gave up 1 base and J gave up 10 bases; unmatched junction bases: 4. CDR1 and CDR2 (germline): SGHNT, YENEEA. The CDR3 bases are TGTGCCAGCAGCTTAGGCGTAGCGGGCGAGCAGTTCTTC. Its translation: CASSLGVAGEQFF.

Of note for this clone: Germline is not matched at one junction end, which may reflect a read error. The rearrangement uses TRBV7-9 and TRBJ1-1, with TRBD1 as a possible D gene (5 bases). Germline CDR1 SEHNR, CDR2 FQNEAQ (reference sequence). CDR3 length: 15 residues. CDR3 nucleotides: TGTTCCAGCAGCTTAGGACGGGGGACGGGCACTGAAGCTTTCTTT. Its protein product is CSSSLGRGTGTEAFF. Drawing the rest from reference TRBV7-9 and TRBJ1-1, the complete variable domain is DTGVSQNPRHKITKRGQNVTFRCDPISEHNRLYWYRQTLGQGPEFLTYFQNEAQLEKSRLLSDRFSAERPKGSFSTLEIQRTEQGDSAMYLCSSSLGRGTGTEAFFGQGTRLTVV.

This clone was seen just once. The J gene is TRBJ1-1, the V gene TRBV19; D possibly corresponds to TRBD1 (5 bases). V was trimmed by 5 bases and J by 7 bases, leaving 11 bases between them. The CDR3 is made up of 12 amino acids. CDR1 and CDR2 (germline): LNHDA, SQIVND (reference sequence). The chain's CDR3 is CASSVAGFEAFF. In nucleotides, the CDR3 is TGTGCCAGTAGTGTCGCAGGGTTTGAAGCTTTCTTT. Full variable domain (outside the CDR3, taken from reference TRBV19 and TRBJ1-1): DGGITQSPKYLFRKEGQNVTLSCEQNLNHDAMYWYRQDPGQGLRLIYYSQIVNDFQKGDIAEGYSVSREKKESFPLTVTSAQKNPTAFYLCASSVAGFEAFFGQGTRLTVV.

This chain connects TRBV7-9 to TRBJ1-1; D is perhaps TRBD1 (5 bases). The germline V gene has CDR1 SEHNR and CDR2 FQNEAQ (reference sequence). Trimming removed 2 bases from V and 1 base from J, with 11 bases in between. CDR3 length: 15 residues. The CDR3 DNA reads TGTGCCAGCAGCTTATTAGGGGTAGGGAACACTGAAGCTTTCTTT. It is translated as CASSLLGVGNTEAFF.

This sequence joins TRBV19 and TRBJ1-2; D remains unclear. Trimming cost V 6 bases and J 1 base, with 9 bases left between them. Germline V gene data show CDR1 as LNHDA and CDR2 as SQIVND (reference sequence). The CDR3 sequence is 13 residues long. The CDR3 DNA reads as TGTGCCAGTAGCGAGACACTTAACTATGGCTACACCTTC. Amino acid sequence: CASSETLNYGYTF.

This clone was seen a handful of times. V and J are TRBV6-1 and TRBJ1-2, with D tentatively TRBD1 (5 bases). The CDR3 length is 16 residues. Germline values: CDR1 MNHNS, CDR2 SASEGT. Trimming took off 4 bases at V and 7 bases at J, with 22 bases between the two ends. The CDR3 spells CASSGRWRGVQGGYTF. Written as DNA, the CDR3 is TGTGCCAGCAGTGGCCGGTGGAGGGGCGTCCAGGGTGGCTACACCTTC.

This chain connects TRBV7-6 to TRBJ2-5, with 9 bases identical to TRBD1. The tail of the sequence fits TRBJ2-7 better, so the J call may be wrong. The CDR3 is 14 amino acids. Germline CDR1 and CDR2: SGHVS and FNYEAQ. CDR3 region: CASSTSGTGSEQYF. The CDR3 coding sequence is TGTGCCAGCAGCACCTCCGGGACAGGGAGCGAGCAGTACTTC.

This chain joins TRBV7-9 and TRBJ1-3; D remains ambiguous. The V end lost 5 bases, the J end lost 4 bases, and 12 bases lay between the germline ends. This CDR3 has 14 residues. Germline V lookup: CDR1 SEHNR, CDR2 FQNEAQ (reference sequence). The chain's CDR3 is CASSPVGVGNTIYF. CDR3 nucleotide sequence: TGTGCCAGCAGCCCCGTCGGAGTCGGAAACACCATATATTTT.

This sequence joins TRBV6-4 and TRBJ2-2; possible D gene TRBD2, 5 bases. The CDR3 runs to 16 residues. Germline values: CDR1 MRHNA, CDR2 SNTAGT. The V gene lost 6 bases and the J gene lost 1 base, with 15 bases spanning the gap. CDR3 nucleotides: TGTGCCAGCAGCCCGCGGCGAGGGCGGAACACCGGGGAGCTGTTTTTT. Translating gives CASSPRRGRNTGELFF.

The V call is TRBV19, the J call TRBJ2-2; TRBD1 matches 7 bases. CDR1 and CDR2 from the germline V gene are LNHDA and SQIVND (reference sequence). V was clipped by 4 bases and J by 7 bases; unmatched bases: 9. This CDR3 region has 15 residues. The CDR3 DNA is TGTGCCAGTAGTAGAGACAGGGCCCCCCGCGGGGAGCTGTTTTTT. This sequence encodes CASSRDRAPRGELFF.

V is TRBV5-1 and J is TRBJ1-1, with D unclear. This CDR3 contains 15 residues. Trimming left V 6 bases short and J 3 bases short, with 18 bases between. Germline CDR1 SGHRS, CDR2 YFSETQ. In DNA, the CDR3 is TGCGCCAGCACATTTGAGGGCGGAATTCACACTGAAGCTTTCTTT. This gives the protein CASTFEGGIHTEAFF. The whole variable domain, remainder taken from reference TRBV5-1 and TRBJ1-1, is KAGVTQTPRYLIKTRGQQVTLSCSPISGHRSVSWYQQTPGQGLQFLFEYFSETQRNKGNFPGRFSGRQFSNSRSEMNVSTLELGDSALYLCASTFEGGIHTEAFFGQGTRLTVV.

V usage is TRBV28 and J usage is TRBJ2-3; TRBD2 is a possible D gene (6 bases). The V end was cut by 6 bases, the J end by 6 bases, with 22 bases between. The CDR3 totals 16 residues. CDR1 and CDR2 from the germline V gene are MDHEN and SYDVKM. The CDR3 coding sequence is TGTGCCAGCAGGAGGTACAGTGCGGGGAGTGAGGATACGCAGTATTTT. This gives the protein CASRRYSAGSEDTQYF.

The chain combines TRBV2 with TRBJ2-1; 8 nucleotides line up with TRBD2. This CDR3 region has 20 residues. In germline, CDR1 is SNHLY, CDR2 FYNNEI. V was pared by 8 bases and J by 4 bases, with 25 bases of the junction left unmatched. DNA of the CDR3: TGTGCCAGCCTCACCCAATCCCGCTCCGGGGGGGGATCTATTTACAATGAGCAGTTCTTC. It is translated as CASLTQSRSGGGSIYNEQFF.

The CDR3 is CASSLVQGAFGGYTF. The CDR3 DNA follows: TGTGCCAGCAGCTTGGTACAGGGGGCGTTTGGTGGCTACACCTTC. V is TRBV5-5 and J is TRBJ1-2, with 9 bases matching TRBD1. From germline, CDR1 is SGHKS and CDR2 YYEKEE (reference sequence). After removal of 0 bases from V and 7 bases from J, the junction contained 7 bases not matched to a gene. The CDR3 is 15 residues long.

The rearrangement uses TRBV30 and TRBJ2-7; possible D gene TRBD1, 5 bases. This CDR3 comprises 12 residues. Trimming took 1 base from V and 3 from J, leaving 7 bases between them. CDR1 is GTSNPN, CDR2 SVGIG, per germline (reference sequence). The CDR3: CAWSDTGYEQYF. DNA of the CDR3: TGTGCCTGGAGTGATACAGGCTACGAGCAGTACTTC. Based on the CDR3 plus reference TRBV30 and TRBJ2-7, the full variable domain is SQTIHQWPATLVQPVGSPLSLECTVEGTSNPNLYWYRQAAGRGLQLLFYSVGIGQISSEVPQNLSASRPQDRQFILSSKKLLLSDSGFYLCAWSDTGYEQYFGPGTRLTVT.

The gene calls are TRBV11-2 and TRBJ1-1; TRBD1 matches 10 bases. Trimming removed 5 bases from V and 5 bases from J; junction bases left unmatched: 8. The length of the CDR3 is 15 residues. In germline, CDR1 is SGHAT, CDR2 FQNNGV. CDR3 bases: TGTGCCAGCAGCCGGGACAGGGGAGGTATGACTGAAGCTTTCTTT. Translating it yields CASSRDRGGMTEAFF.

The V call is TRBV18, the J call TRBJ2-2; no definite D call. Looked up from germline, CDR1 is KGHSH and CDR2 is LQKENI. The V and J ends lost 2 bases and 6 bases respectively, with 16 bases between them. The CDR3 spans 16 residues. Written as DNA, the CDR3 is TGTGCCAGCTCACCAAGAGGATCAGCGCCGGCCGGGGAGCTGTTTTTT. It codes for CASSPRGSAPAGELFF.

The CDR3: CASSLWWVSGQLPRNEQFF. The DNA of the CDR3 is TGTGCCAGCAGCTTATGGTGGGTATCAGGGCAGCTCCCCCGCAATGAGCAGTTCTTC. V is TRBV13 and J is TRBJ2-1; D perhaps matches TRBD1 (5 bases). The CDR3 is made up of 19 amino acids. The germline V gene has CDR1 PRHDT and CDR2 FYEKMQ (reference sequence). The germline V and J ends were trimmed by 2 bases and 6 bases, with 26 bases remaining between them.

This chain connects TRBV9 to TRBJ1-4, with D perhaps TRBD1 (6 bases). Germline V gives CDR1 SGDLS, CDR2 YYNGEE. V was pared by 1 base and J by 5 bases, with 15 bases between. CDR3 length: 16 residues. The CDR3 coding sequence is TGTGCCAGCAGCGTAATGGACAGCGTCGAAAATGAAAAACTGTTTTTT. Its translation is CASSVMDSVENEKLFF.

CDR3 bases: TGCGCCAGCAGCTTAGAGGCCACCGGGGAGCTGTTTTTT. Residues: CASSLEATGELFF. This chain uses TRBV5-1 with TRBJ2-2; no firm D call. Per germline, CDR1 SGHRS and CDR2 YFSETQ. CDR3 length: 13 residues. Between the trimmed V and J ends, which lost 2 bases and 4 bases, there was a span of 6 bases.

This clone was observed once. The gene calls are TRBV19 and TRBJ1-2; 7 bases are shared with TRBD1. Germline CDR1 reads LNHDA; CDR2 reads SQIVND (reference sequence). J gave up 0 bases and V 1 base, and 11 bases lay outside the gene matches. This CDR3 is 18 amino acids long. The DNA of the CDR3 is TGTGCCAGTAGTATAGGCCTACAGGGGCTGGGGTCTAACTATGGCTACACCTTC. Translation: CASSIGLQGLGSNYGYTF.

This clone came up once. V gene TRBV5-1 combines with J gene TRBJ2-5, with a possible D match to TRBD2 (7 bases). This CDR3 contains 15 residues. CDR1 and CDR2 from the germline V gene are SGHRS and YFSETQ. Trimming took 9 bases from V and 2 from J, leaving 20 bases between them. The DNA of the CDR3 is TGCGCCACCACTAGGGGGGAGGGAGGACAAGAGACCCAGTACTTC. Its protein is CATTRGEGGQETQYF.

The chain combines TRBV28 with TRBJ1-1; D unclear. Trimming removed 3 bases at V and 0 bases at J, with 14 bases between. Germline CDR1 reads MDHEN; CDR2 reads SYDVKM. CDR3 length equals 16 residues. The CDR3 DNA is TGTGCCAGCAGTTTTGGCCGTTTCACCTTGAACACTGAAGCTTTCTTT. As protein: CASSFGRFTLNTEAFF.

In this sample, this clone turned up a few times. The chain has TRBV7-6 and TRBJ1-1; weak D call: TRBD1 (6 bases). Germline CDR1 SGHVS, CDR2 FNYEAQ. CDR3 length equals 12 residues. V was shortened by 5 bases and J by 5 bases, with 9 bases between the two germline ends. The CDR3 spells CASSPTGTEAFF. The DNA of the CDR3 is TGTGCCAGCAGCCCCACAGGGACTGAAGCTTTCTTT.

The chain couples TRBV4-2 to TRBJ1-3; no clear D gene. Deletions cut 1 base from V and 3 bases from J, with 10 bases between. CDR1 is LGHNA and CDR2 is YNFKEQ in the germline V gene. The CDR3 runs 15 residues. CDR3 sequence reads: CASSQGGNIGNTIYF. The CDR3 DNA reads TGTGCCAGCAGCCAAGGTGGCAATATTGGAAACACCATATATTTT.

V gene TRBV2 combines with J gene TRBJ2-5; 8 bases line up with TRBD2. The CDR3 extends over 15 amino acids. Germline values: CDR1 SNHLY, CDR2 FYNNEI. J gave up 4 bases and V 3 bases, and 7 bases lay outside the gene matches. The CDR3 region has the DNA TGTGCCAGCAGTGAGAGGACTAGCAGAGGAGAGACCCAGTACTTC. Protein: CASSERTSRGETQYF. Full variable domain (rest looked up from reference TRBV2 and TRBJ2-5): EPEVTQTPSHQVTQMGQEVILRCVPISNHLYFYWYRQILGQKVEFLVSFYNNEISEKSEIFDDQFSVERPDGSNFTLKIRSTKLEDSAMYFCASSERTSRGETQYFGPGTRLLVL.

The chain links TRBV2 to TRBJ2-6, with TRBD1 matching over 8 bases. J gave up 6 bases and V 6 bases, and 4 bases lay outside the gene matches. Germline-derived CDR1 and CDR2 are SNHLY and FYNNEI. CDR3 size: 14 residues. The CDR3, as DNA: TGTGCCAGCAGCGCGGACAGGGTGGCCAACGTCCTGACTTTC. This codes for CASSADRVANVLTF.

About this clone itself: Different DNA sequences within this sample yield the same CDR3. The V call is TRBV28, the J call TRBJ2-7, with 7 bases aligning to TRBD1. V was pared by 4 bases and J by 4 bases, with 4 bases of the junction left unmatched. Per germline, CDR1 MDHEN and CDR2 SYDVKM. CDR3 length: 13 residues. The CDR3: CASSSGQSYEQYF. For the CDR3, the DNA is TGTGCCAGCAGTTCGGGACAGTCTTACGAGCAGTACTTC.

The rearrangement joins TRBV7-6 to TRBJ2-1; no clear D. Germline-derived CDR1 and CDR2 are SGHVS and FNYEAQ. V shed 0 bases and J shed 6 bases, with 6 bases lying between them. The CDR3 loop spans 13 amino acids. As DNA, the CDR3 is TGTGCCAGCAGCTTAGCTTACGGCAATGAGCAGTTCTTC. This translates into CASSLAYGNEQFF.

V is TRBV25-1 and J is TRBJ2-1; TRBD2 matches 10 bases. CDR3 length: 15 residues. The V gene's germline CDR1 is MGHDK and CDR2 SYGVNS. V shed 4 bases, J shed 8 bases, and the junction held 8 bases outside the gene matches. CDR3 DNA: TGTGCCAGCAGTGGCAAACTAGCGGGAAGCGATGAGCAGTTCTTC. Translated, it gives CASSGKLAGSDEQFF.